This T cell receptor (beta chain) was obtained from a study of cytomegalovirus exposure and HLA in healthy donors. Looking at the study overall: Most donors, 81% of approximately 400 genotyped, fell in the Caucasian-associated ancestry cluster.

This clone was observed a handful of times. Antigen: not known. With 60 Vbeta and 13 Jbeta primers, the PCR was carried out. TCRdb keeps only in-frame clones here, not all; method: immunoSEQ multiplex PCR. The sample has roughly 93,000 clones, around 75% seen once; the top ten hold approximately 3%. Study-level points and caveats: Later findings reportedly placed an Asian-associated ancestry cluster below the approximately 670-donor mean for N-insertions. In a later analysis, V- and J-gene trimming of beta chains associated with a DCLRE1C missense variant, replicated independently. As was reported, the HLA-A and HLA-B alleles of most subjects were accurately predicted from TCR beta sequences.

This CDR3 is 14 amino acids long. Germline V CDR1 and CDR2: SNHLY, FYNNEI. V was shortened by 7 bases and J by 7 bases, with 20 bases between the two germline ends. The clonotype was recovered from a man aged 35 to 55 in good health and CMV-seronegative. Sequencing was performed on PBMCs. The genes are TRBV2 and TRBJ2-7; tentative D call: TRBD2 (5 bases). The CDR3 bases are TGTGCCAGCATCGGGGAAAACTCCTACGAGGAGCAGTACTTC. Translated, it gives CASIGENSYEEQYF.